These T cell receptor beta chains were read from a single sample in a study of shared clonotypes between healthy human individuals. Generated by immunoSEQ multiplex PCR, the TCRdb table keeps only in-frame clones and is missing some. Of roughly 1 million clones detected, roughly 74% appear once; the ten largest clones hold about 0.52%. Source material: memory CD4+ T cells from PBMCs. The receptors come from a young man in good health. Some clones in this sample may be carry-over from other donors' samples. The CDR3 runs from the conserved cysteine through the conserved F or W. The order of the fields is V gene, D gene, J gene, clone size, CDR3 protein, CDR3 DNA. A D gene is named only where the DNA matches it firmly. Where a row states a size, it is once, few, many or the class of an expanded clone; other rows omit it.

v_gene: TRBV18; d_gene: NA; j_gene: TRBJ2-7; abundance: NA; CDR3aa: CASSPALSTRPDEQYF; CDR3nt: TGTGCCAGCTCACCAGCGCTGAGCACTAGACCTGACGAGCAGTACTTC
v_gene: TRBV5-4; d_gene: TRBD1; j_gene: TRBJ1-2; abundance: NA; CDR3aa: CASSRGQGLEGYTF; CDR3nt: TGTGCCAGCAGCCGGGGACAGGGGTTAGAGGGCTACACCTTC
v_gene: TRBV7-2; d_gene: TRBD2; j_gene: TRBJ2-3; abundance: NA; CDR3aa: CASVWRERGDTQYF; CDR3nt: TGTGCCAGTGTATGGCGGGAGCGGGGAGATACGCAGTATTTT
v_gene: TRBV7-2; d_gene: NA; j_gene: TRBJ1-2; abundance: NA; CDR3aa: CASSLLPFSYTF; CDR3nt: TGTGCCAGCAGCTTACTTCCCTTTAGCTACACCTTC
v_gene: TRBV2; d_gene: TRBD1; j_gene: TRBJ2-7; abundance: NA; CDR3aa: CASSGGQGGEQYF; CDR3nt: TGTGCCAGCAGTGGGGGACAGGGTGGCGAGCAGTACTTC
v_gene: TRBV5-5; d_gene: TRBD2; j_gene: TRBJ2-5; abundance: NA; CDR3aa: CASSPRTSGSSETQYF; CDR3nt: TGTGCCAGCAGCCCCCGGACTAGCGGGAGCTCAGAGACCCAGTACTTC
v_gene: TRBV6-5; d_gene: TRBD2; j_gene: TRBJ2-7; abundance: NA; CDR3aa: CASSPVGMERELYF; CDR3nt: TGTGCCAGCAGCCCGGTAGGGATGGAGCGGGAGTTGTACTTC
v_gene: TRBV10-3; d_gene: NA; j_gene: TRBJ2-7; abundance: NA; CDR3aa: CAISGNYEQYF; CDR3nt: TGTGCCATCAGTGGAAACTACGAGCAGTACTTC
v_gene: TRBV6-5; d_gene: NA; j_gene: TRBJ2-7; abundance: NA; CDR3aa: CASSSSAVQEQYF; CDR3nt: TGTGCCAGCAGTTCCTCGGCAGTACAAGAGCAGTACTTC
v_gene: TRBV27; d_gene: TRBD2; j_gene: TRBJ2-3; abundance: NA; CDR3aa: CASSLGTSGKDTQYF; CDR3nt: TGTGCCAGCAGTTTAGGGACTAGCGGGAAGGATACGCAGTATTTT
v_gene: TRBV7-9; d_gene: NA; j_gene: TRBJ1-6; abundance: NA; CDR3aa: CASSSRQDGPPLHF; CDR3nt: TGTGCCAGCAGCTCACGACAGGACGGACCACCCCTCCACTTT
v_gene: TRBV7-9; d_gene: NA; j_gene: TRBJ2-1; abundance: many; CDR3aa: CASSPNVLGTRSSYNEQFF; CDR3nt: TGTGCCAGCAGCCCAAATGTATTGGGGACAAGGAGCTCCTACAATGAGCAGTTCTTC
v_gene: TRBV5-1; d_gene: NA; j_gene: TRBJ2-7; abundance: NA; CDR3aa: CASSLYSPIQGNYEQYF; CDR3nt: TGCGCCAGCAGCTTGTACTCCCCCATTCAGGGGAACTACGAGCAGTACTTC
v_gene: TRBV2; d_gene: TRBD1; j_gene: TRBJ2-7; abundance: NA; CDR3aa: CASSGDRGNEQYF; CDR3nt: TGTGCCAGCAGTGGCGACAGGGGGAACGAGCAGTACTTC
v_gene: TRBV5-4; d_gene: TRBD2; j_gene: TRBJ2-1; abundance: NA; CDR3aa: CASSRNAASGRLEQFF; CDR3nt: TGTGCCAGCAGCCGAAACGCGGCTAGCGGGAGGTTAGAGCAGTTCTTC
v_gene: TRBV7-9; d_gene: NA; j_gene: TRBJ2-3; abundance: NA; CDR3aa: CASRPRTSTDTQYF; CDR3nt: TGTGCCAGCAGACCACGGACTAGCACAGATACGCAGTATTTT
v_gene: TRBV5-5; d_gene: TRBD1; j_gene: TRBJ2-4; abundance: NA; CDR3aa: CASSSDRGLGNIQYF; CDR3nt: TGTGCCAGCAGCAGCGACAGGGGTCTCGGAAACATTCAGTACTTC
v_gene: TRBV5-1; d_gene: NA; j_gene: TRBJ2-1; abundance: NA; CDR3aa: CASSLGASSSYNEQFF; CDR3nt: TGCGCCAGCAGCCTGGGTGCAAGCAGCTCCTACAATGAGCAGTTCTTC